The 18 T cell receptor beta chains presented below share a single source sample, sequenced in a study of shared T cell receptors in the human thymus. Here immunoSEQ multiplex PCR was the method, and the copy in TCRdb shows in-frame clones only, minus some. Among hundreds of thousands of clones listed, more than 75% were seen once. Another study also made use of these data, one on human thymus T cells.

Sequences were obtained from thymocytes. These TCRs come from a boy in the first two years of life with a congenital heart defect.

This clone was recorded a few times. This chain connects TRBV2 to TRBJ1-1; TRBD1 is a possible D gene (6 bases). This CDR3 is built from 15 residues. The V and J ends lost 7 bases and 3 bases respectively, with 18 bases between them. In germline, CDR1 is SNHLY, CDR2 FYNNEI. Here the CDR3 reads CASTGVRGGDTEAFF. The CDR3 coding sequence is TGTGCCAGCACTGGGGTTAGGGGGGGGGACACTGAAGCTTTCTTT.

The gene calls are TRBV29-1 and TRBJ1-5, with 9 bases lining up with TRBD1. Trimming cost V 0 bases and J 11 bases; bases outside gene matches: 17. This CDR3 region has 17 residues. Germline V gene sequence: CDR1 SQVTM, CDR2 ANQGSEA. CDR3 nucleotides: TGCAGCGTTGAAGAGGGAGGACAGGGGACCGCAATTGGGTCCCAGCATTTT. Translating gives CSVEEGGQGTAIGSQHF.

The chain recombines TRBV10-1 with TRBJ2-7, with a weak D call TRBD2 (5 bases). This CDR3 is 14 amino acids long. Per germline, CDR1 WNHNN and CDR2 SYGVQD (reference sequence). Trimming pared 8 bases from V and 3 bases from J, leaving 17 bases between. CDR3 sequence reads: CASRYIGEIYEQYF. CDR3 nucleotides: TGCGCCAGCCGCTATATCGGGGAAATCTACGAGCAGTACTTC.

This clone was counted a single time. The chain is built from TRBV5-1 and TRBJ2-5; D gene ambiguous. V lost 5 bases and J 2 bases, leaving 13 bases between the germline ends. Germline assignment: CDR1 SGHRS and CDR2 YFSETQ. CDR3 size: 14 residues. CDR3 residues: CASRVGAGQETQYF. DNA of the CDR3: TGCGCCAGCAGAGTAGGAGCCGGGCAAGAGACCCAGTACTTC.

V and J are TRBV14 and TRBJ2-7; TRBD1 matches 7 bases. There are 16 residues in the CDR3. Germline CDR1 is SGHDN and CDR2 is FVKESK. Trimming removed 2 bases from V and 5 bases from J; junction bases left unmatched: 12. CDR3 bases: TGTGCCAGCAGCCAAAAGAACAGGGGCGGTTGGAACGAGCAGTACTTC. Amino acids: CASSQKNRGGWNEQYF. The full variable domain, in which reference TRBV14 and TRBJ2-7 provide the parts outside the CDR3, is EAGVTQFPSHSVIEKGQTVTLRCDPISGHDNLYWYRRVMGKEIKFLLHFVKESKQDESGMPNNRFLAERTGGTYSTLKVQPAELEDSGVYFCASSQKNRGGWNEQYFGPGTRLTVT.

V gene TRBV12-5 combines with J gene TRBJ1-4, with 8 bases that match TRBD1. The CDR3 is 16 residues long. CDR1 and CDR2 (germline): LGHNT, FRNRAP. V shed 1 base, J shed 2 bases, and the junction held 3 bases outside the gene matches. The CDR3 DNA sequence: TGTGCTAGTGGTTTGGGGACAGGGCCCACTAATGAAAAACTGTTTTTT. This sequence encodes CASGLGTGPTNEKLFF.

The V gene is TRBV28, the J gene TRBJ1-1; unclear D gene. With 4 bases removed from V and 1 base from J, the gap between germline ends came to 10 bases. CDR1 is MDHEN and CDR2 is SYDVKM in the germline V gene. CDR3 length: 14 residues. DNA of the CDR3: TGTGCCAGCAGTTACAGCGGCGAGAACACTGAAGCTTTCTTT. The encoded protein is CASSYSGENTEAFF.

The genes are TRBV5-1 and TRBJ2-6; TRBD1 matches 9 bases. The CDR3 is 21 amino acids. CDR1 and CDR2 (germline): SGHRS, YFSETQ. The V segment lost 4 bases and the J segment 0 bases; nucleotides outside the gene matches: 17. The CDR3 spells CASSPGTGSLVLDSGANVLTF. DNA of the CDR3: TGCGCCAGCAGCCCCGGGACAGGGTCTTTAGTACTGGACTCTGGGGCCAACGTCCTGACTTTC.

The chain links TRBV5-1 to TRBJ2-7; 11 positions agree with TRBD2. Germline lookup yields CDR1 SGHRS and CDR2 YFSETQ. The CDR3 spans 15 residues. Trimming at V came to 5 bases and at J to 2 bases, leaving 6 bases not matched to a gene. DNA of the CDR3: TGCGCCAGCAGGGTGGGACTAGCGGTGACCTACGAGCAGTACTTC. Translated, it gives CASRVGLAVTYEQYF.

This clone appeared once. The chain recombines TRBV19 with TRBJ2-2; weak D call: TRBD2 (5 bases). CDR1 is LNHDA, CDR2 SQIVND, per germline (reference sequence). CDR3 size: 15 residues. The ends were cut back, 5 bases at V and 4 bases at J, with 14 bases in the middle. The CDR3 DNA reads TGTGCCAGTAGTCCGCGGGCGGTCGGCACCGGGGAGCTGTTTTTT. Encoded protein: CASSPRAVGTGELFF.

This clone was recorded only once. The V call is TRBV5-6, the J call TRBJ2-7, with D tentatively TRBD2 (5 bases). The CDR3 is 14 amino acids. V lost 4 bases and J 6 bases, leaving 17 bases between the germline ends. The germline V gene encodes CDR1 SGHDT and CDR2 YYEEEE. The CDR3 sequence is CASSPTDWPVEQYF. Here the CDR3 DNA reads TGTGCCAGCAGCCCCACGGACTGGCCCGTCGAGCAGTACTTC.

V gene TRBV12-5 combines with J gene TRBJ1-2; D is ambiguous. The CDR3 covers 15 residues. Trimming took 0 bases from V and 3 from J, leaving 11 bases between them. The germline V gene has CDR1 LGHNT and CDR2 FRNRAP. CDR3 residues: CASGLVSVGDYGYTF. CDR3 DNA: TGTGCTAGTGGTTTGGTATCGGTAGGAGACTATGGCTACACCTTC.

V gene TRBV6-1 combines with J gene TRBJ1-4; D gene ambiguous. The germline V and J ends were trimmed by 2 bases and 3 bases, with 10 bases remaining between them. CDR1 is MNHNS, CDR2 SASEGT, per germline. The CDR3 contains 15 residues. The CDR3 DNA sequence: TGTGCCAGCAGTGAACCGCAGGCACCTAATGAAAAACTGTTTTTT. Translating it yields CASSEPQAPNEKLFF.

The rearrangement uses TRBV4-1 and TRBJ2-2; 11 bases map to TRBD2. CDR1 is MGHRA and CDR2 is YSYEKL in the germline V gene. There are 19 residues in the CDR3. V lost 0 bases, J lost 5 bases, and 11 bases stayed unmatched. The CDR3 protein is CASSQEPGGLAGGTGELFF. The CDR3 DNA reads TGCGCCAGCAGCCAAGAACCTGGGGGCCTAGCGGGAGGAACCGGGGAGCTGTTTTTT.

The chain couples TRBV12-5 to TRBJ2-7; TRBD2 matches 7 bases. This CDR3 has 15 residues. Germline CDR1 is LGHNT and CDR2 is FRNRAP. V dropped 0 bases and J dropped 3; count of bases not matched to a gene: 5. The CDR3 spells CASGLVAAGDYEQYF. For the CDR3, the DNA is TGTGCTAGTGGTTTGGTTGCGGCGGGGGACTACGAGCAGTACTTC.

The CDR3 DNA sequence: TGCGCCAGCAGCTTCTTACACACTAGCGGGAGGGCTATAGGAACAGATACGCAGTATTTT. It specifies CASSFLHTSGRAIGTDTQYF. The rearrangement uses TRBV5-1 and TRBJ2-3, with 13 positions matching TRBD2. The germline gives CDR1 SGHRS, CDR2 YFSETQ. This CDR3 region has 20 residues. V trimming: 2 bases; J trimming: 3 bases; junction bases outside the gene matches: 15.

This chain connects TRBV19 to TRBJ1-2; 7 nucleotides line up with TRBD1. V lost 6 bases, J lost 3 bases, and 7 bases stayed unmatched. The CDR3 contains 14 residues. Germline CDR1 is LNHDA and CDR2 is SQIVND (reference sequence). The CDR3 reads CASSYRGTDYGYTF. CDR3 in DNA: TGTGCCAGTAGCTACAGGGGAACCGACTATGGCTACACCTTC. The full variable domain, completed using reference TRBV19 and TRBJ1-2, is DGGITQSPKYLFRKEGQNVTLSCEQNLNHDAMYWYRQDPGQGLRLIYYSQIVNDFQKGDIAEGYSVSREKKESFPLTVTSAQKNPTAFYLCASSYRGTDYGYTFGSGTRLTVV.

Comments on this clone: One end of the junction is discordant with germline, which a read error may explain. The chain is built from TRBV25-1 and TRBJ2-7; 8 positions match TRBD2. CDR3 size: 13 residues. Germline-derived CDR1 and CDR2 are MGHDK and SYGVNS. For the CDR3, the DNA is TGTGCCGGCAGTGCAGGGACTAGCTACGAGCAGTACTTC. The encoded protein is CAGSAGTSYEQYF.